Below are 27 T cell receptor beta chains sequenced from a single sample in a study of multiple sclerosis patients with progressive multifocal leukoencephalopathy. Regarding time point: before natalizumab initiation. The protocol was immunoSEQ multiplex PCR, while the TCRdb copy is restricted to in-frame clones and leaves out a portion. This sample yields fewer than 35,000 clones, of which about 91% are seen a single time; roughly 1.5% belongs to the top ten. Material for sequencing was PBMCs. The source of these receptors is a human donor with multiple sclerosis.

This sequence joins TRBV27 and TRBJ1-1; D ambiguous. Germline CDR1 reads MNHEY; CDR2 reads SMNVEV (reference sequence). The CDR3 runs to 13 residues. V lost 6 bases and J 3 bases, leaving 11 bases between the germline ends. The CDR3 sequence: CASRLERDTEAFF. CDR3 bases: TGTGCCAGCAGACTTGAGCGGGACACTGAAGCTTTCTTT.

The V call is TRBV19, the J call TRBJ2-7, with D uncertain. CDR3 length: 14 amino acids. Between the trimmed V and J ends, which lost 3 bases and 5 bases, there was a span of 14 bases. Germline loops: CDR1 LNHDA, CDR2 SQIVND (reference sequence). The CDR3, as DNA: TGTGCCAGTAGTATCGGGCCGGCCGTCGACGAGCAGTACTTC. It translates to CASSIGPAVDEQYF. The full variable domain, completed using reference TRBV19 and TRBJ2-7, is DGGITQSPKYLFRKEGQNVTLSCEQNLNHDAMYWYRQDPGQGLRLIYYSQIVNDFQKGDIAEGYSVSREKKESFPLTVTSAQKNPTAFYLCASSIGPAVDEQYFGPGTRLTVT.

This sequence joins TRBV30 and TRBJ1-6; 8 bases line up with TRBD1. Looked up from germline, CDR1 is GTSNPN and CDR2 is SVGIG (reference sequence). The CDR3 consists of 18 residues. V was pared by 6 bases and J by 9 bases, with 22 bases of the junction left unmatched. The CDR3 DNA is TGTGCCTGCCACCGAGGGGGACAGGACCTCGTCCTCAGTTCACCCCTCCACTTT. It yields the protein CACHRGGQDLVLSSPLHF.

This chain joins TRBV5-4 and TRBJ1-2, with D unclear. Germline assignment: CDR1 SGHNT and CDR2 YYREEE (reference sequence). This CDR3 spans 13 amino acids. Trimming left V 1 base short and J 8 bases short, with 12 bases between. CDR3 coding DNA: TGTGCCAGCAGCTTGATTGGAGGTTTCGGCTACACCTTC. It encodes CASSLIGGFGYTF.

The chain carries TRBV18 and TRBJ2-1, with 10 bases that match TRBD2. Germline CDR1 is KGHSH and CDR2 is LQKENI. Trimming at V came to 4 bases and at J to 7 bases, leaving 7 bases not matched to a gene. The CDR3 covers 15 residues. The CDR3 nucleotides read TGTGCCAGCTCACTGGGGTCTAGCGGGAGTAATGAGCAGTTCTTC. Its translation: CASSLGSSGSNEQFF.

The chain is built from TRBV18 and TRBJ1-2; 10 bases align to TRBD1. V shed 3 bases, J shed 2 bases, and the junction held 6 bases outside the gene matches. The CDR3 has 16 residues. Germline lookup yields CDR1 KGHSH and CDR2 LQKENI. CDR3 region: CASSPLGDRGNYGYTF. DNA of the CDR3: TGTGCCAGCTCACCCCTCGGGGACAGGGGAAACTATGGCTACACCTTC.

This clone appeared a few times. Written as DNA, the CDR3 is TGTGCCAGCAGCAAGGCCCCCGGGGAGCTGTTTTTT. As protein: CASSKAPGELFF. The chain employs TRBV6-6 and TRBJ2-2; D is undetermined. The CDR3 runs 12 residues. Germline V CDR1 and CDR2: MNHNY, SVGAGI (reference sequence). V lost 6 bases and J 6 bases, leaving 8 bases between the germline ends.

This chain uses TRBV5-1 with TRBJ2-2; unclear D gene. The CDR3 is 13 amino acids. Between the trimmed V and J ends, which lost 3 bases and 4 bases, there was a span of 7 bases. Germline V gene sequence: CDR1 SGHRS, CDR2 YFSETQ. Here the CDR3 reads CASSSRVTGELFF. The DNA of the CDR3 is TGCGCCAGCAGCTCCCGGGTCACCGGGGAGCTGTTTTTT. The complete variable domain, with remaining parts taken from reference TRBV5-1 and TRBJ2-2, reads KAGVTQTPRYLIKTRGQQVTLSCSPISGHRSVSWYQQTPGQGLQFLFEYFSETQRNKGNFPGRFSGRQFSNSRSEMNVSTLELGDSALYLCASSSRVTGELFFGEGSRLTVL.

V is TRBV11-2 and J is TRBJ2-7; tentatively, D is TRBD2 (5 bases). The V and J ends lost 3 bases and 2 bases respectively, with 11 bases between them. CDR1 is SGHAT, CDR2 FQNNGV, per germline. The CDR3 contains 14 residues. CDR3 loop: CASSLLSGTYEQYF. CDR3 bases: TGTGCCAGCAGCTTGTTGTCGGGAACCTACGAGCAGTACTTC.

The CDR3 DNA follows: TGTGCCAGCAGCTCAGGGGGCACTGAAGCTTTCTTT. Translating it yields CASSSGGTEAFF. The chain carries TRBV5-4 and TRBJ1-1, with TRBD1 identical over 7 bases. Germline CDR1 is SGHNT and CDR2 is YYREEE (reference sequence). The junction had 0 bases not matched to a gene; V was cut back by 3 bases and J by 4 bases. The length of the CDR3 is 12 residues. Supplemented by reference TRBV5-4 and TRBJ1-1, the full variable domain reads ETGVTQSPTHLIKTRGQQVTLRCSSQSGHNTVSWYQQALGQGPQFIFQYYREEENGRGNFPPRFSGLQFPNYSSELNVNALELDDSALYLCASSSGGTEAFFGQGTRLTVV.

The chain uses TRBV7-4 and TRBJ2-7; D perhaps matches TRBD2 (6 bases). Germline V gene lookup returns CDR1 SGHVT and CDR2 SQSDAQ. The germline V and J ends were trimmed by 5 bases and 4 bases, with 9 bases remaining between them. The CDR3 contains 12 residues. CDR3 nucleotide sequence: TGTGCCAGCAGCCGCGGGATTTACGAGCAGTACTTC. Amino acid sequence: CASSRGIYEQYF.

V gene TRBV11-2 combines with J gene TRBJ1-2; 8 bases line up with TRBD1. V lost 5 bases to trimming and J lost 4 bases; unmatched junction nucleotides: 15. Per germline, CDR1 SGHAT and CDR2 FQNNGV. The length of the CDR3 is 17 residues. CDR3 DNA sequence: TGTGCCAGCAGCCCCGGGACAGGCGGGATGTTGACCTATGGCTACACCTTC. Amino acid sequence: CASSPGTGGMLTYGYTF.

CDR3 nucleotide sequence: TGTGCCATCAGTGAGTCCCCGTTAGCGAACACCGGGGAGCTGTTTTTT. It encodes CAISESPLANTGELFF. The rearrangement links TRBV10-3 to TRBJ2-2, with D unclear. V was pared by 0 bases and J by 0 bases, with 8 bases between. CDR1 is ENHRY, CDR2 SYGVKD, per germline. This CDR3 is built from 16 residues.

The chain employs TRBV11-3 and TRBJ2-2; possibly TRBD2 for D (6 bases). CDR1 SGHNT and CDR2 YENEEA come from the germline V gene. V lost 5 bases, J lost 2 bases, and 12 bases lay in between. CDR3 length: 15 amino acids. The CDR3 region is CASSRGTSNTGELFF. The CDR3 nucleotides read TGTGCCAGCAGCCGCGGGACTTCTAACACCGGGGAGCTGTTTTTT.

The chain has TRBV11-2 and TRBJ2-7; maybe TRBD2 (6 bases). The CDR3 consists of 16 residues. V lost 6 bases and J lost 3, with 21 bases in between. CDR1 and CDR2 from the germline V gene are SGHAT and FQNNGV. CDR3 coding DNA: TGTGCCAGCAGTCGACCGTGGACTTTGGGGGGCTACGAGCAGTACTTC. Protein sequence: CASSRPWTLGGYEQYF.

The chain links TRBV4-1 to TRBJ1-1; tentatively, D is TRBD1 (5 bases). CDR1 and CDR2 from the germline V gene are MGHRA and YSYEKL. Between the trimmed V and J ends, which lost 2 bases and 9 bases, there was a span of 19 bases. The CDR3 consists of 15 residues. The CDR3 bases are TGCGCCAGCAGCCAACCTACTGGGACCGTTCGTAAAGCTTTCTTT. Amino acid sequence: CASSQPTGTVRKAFF.

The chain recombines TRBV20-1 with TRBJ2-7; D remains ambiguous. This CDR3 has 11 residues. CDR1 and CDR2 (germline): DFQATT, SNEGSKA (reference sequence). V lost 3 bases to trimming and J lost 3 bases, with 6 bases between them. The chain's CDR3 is CSASWGYEQYF. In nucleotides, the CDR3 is TGCAGTGCTAGCTGGGGCTACGAGCAGTACTTC.

The CDR3, as DNA: TGTGCCAGCAGCTCGTACTCAGGGGAATTGGAGACCCAGTACTTC. The encoded protein is CASSSYSGELETQYF. The rearrangement links TRBV7-8 to TRBJ2-5; possible D gene TRBD1, 6 bases. The CDR3 contains 15 residues. The germline gives CDR1 SGHVS, CDR2 FQNEAQ. V lost 4 bases and J 5 bases, leaving 17 bases between the germline ends.

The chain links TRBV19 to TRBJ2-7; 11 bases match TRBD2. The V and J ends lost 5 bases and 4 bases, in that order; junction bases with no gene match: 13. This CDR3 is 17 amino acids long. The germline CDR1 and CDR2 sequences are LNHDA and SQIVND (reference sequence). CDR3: CASSFRSGRAKVYEQYF. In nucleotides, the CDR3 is TGTGCCAGTAGTTTCCGTAGCGGGAGGGCCAAGGTATACGAGCAGTACTTC.

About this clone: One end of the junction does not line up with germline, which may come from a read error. CDR3 DNA sequence: TGTGCCGGCAGGGGACAGGGGTGGAATGAAAAACTGTTTTTT. This translates into CAGRGQGWNEKLFF. The chain carries TRBV6-5 and TRBJ1-4, with 10 nucleotides matching TRBD1. Germline values: CDR1 MNHEY, CDR2 SVGAGI. The CDR3 runs to 14 residues.

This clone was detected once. CDR3 sequence: CASSADPYEQYF. The CDR3 region has the DNA TGTGCCAGCTCGGCGGACCCCTACGAGCAGTACTTC. The chain has TRBV18 and TRBJ2-7, with D hard to call. Germline values: CDR1 KGHSH, CDR2 LQKENI. The CDR3 runs to 12 residues. V lost 6 bases to trimming and J lost 2 bases, with 8 bases between them.

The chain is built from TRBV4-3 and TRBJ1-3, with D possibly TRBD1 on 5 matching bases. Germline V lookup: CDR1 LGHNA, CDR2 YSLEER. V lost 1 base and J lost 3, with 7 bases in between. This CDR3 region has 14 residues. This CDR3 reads CASSQGTIGNTIYF. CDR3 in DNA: TGCGCCAGCAGCCAAGGGACAATTGGAAACACCATATATTTT.

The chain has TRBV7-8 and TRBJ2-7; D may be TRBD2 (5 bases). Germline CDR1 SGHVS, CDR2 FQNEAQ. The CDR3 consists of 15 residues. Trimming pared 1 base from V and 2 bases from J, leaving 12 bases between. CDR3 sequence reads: CASSLGHSGAYEQYF. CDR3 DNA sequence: TGTGCCAGCAGCTTAGGTCACTCCGGGGCCTACGAGCAGTACTTC.

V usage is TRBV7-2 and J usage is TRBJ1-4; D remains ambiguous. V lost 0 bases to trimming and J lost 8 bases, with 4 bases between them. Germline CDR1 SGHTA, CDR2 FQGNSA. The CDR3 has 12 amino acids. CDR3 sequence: CASSLAQEKLFF. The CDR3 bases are TGTGCCAGCAGCTTAGCCCAAGAAAAACTGTTTTTT.

Written as DNA, the CDR3 is TGTGCCAGCAGCGAGAACGGACAGGTTTCTGTAAAACTGTTTTTT. Its translation: CASSENGQVSVKLFF. This sequence joins TRBV7-9 and TRBJ1-4; 7 bases line up with TRBD1. Trimming cost V 5 bases and J 10 bases; bases outside gene matches: 13. The CDR3 spans 15 residues. CDR1 and CDR2 from the germline V gene are SEHNR and FQNEAQ (reference sequence).

CDR3 amino acids: CASSQDHRGPTDTQYF. Written as DNA, the CDR3 is TGCGCCAGCAGCCAGGACCACAGGGGCCCCACAGATACGCAGTATTTT. This chain uses TRBV4-1 with TRBJ2-3; 7 bases match TRBD1. V lost 3 bases and J lost 2; bases outside the gene matches: 8. The germline gives CDR1 MGHRA, CDR2 YSYEKL. The CDR3 is 16 residues long.

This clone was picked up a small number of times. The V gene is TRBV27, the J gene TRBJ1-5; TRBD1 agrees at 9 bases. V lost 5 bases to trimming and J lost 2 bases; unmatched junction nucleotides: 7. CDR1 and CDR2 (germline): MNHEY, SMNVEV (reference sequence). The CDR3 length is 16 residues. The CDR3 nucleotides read TGTGCCAGCAGTACGACGGGACAGGGAGGCAATCAGCCCCAGCATTTT. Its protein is CASSTTGQGGNQPQHF.